This T cell receptor (beta chain) was obtained from a study of shared clonotypes between healthy human individuals. The repertoire was sequenced with immunoSEQ multiplex PCR; TCRdb's copy has only in-frame clones and lacks some. The sample has about 2 million clones; roughly 94% are singletons. Study-wide results and caveats: Donors were few, which limited the genetic and exposure-history diversity represented.

Notes on this clone: Its antigen is unidentified.

The CDR3 totals 16 residues. Germline CDR1 SGHRS, CDR2 YFSETQ. Trimming left V 6 bases short and J 0 bases short, with 19 bases between. The receptor's source is a man aged 18 to 30 in good health. This chain links TRBV5-1 with TRBJ2-7, with D perhaps TRBD1 (5 bases). Sequencing was performed on naive CD4+ T cells sorted from blood. Regarding subset: CD45RA+ positively selected. The CDR3 nucleotides read TGCGCCAGCACCCAGGGCGGTCCAAGTATCTCCTACGAGCAGTACTTC. Translation gives CASTQGGPSISYEQYF.